These 22 T cell receptor beta chains share one sample of origin, sequenced in a study of T cell repertoires in cytomegalovirus infection. No antigen has been identified for these receptors. TCRdb re-called the reads with MiXCR, one entry per CDR3 protein. The profile shows about 78,000 distinct CDR3 sequences, about 37% of them singletons. Source: CD8+ T cells from cultured PBMCs, taken from culture after CMV antigen stimulation. The receptors shown here come from a human donor in good health (CMV status not recorded). Some clones in this sample may be carry-over from other donors' samples.

Comment on this clonotype: A junction boundary mismatches the germline segment, possibly from a read error. The rearrangement uses TRBV7-7 and TRBJ2-5; 10 nucleotides line up with TRBD1. The CDR3 is 14 residues long. Per germline, CDR1 SSHAT and CDR2 FNYEAQ (reference sequence). The CDR3 DNA sequence: TGTGCTAGCATCCGACAGGGGGCCGGAGAGACCCAGTACTTC. Translation gives CASIRQGAGETQYF. Filled out from reference TRBV7-7 and TRBJ2-5, the complete variable domain reads GAGVSQSPRYKVTKRGQDVTLRCDPISSHATLYWYQQALGQGPEFLTYFNYEAQPDKSGLPSDRFSAERPEGSISTLTIQRTEQRDSAMYRCASIRQGAGETQYFGPGTRLLVL.

This clonotype was seen more than once but under ten times. The CDR3 nucleotides are TGTGCCAGCAGTGATGTTGGTGAGGGAAGCACCTACGAGCAGTACTTC. Protein product: CASSDVGEGSTYEQYF. This chain connects TRBV6-1 to TRBJ2-7; weak D call: TRBD2 (5 bases). CDR1 and CDR2 (germline): MNHNS, SASEGT. The CDR3 is 16 residues long. V was shortened by 3 bases and J by 2 bases, with 17 bases between the two germline ends.

This sequence joins TRBV15 and TRBJ1-1; the D is unclear. CDR1 is LNHNV and CDR2 is YYDKDF in the germline V gene (reference sequence). Trimming stripped 3 bases from V and 0 bases from J, with 8 bases between. This CDR3 is built from 14 residues. The CDR3 here is CATSRRAMNTEAFF. CDR3 bases: TGTGCCACCAGCAGGAGGGCGATGAACACTGAAGCTTTCTTT.

The chain recombines TRBV11-2 with TRBJ2-1, with TRBD1 identical over 10 bases. The germline V gene has CDR1 SGHAT and CDR2 FQNNGV. The length of the CDR3 is 19 residues. Trimming took 5 bases from V and 0 from J; bases not matched to a gene: 13. In DNA, the CDR3 is TGTGCCAGCAGCCTCCGGGACAGGGGTCCCTCAAGCTCCTACAATGAGCAGTTCTTC. Protein: CASSLRDRGPSSSYNEQFF.

The chain carries TRBV4-1 and TRBJ2-2; D unclear. V was cut by 4 bases and J by 2 bases, with 5 bases left in between. CDR1 is MGHRA, CDR2 YSYEKL, per germline. CDR3 length equals 13 residues. The CDR3 nucleotides are TGCGCCAGCAGCCCTACAAACACCGGGGAGCTGTTTTTT. Protein: CASSPTNTGELFF.

This clonotype was recorded once. This rearrangement joins TRBV27 to TRBJ2-7, with D possibly matching TRBD2 (5 bases). V was cut by 6 bases and J by 0 bases, with 18 bases left in between. Germline V CDR1 and CDR2: MNHEY, SMNVEV (reference sequence). CDR3 length: 16 amino acids. The CDR3 DNA reads as TGTGCCAGCAGCCTCTCGTTTCGGGGAACCTCCTACGAGCAGTACTTC. Translated, it gives CASSLSFRGTSYEQYF.

The chain has TRBV29-1 and TRBJ2-1; D not resolved. V was pared by 1 base and J by 2 bases, with 6 bases between. Germline V lookup: CDR1 SQVTM, CDR2 ANQGSEA. The CDR3 spans 13 residues. CDR3 DNA: TGCAGCGTTGAAGTGGCTACCTACAATGAGCAGTTCTTC. It encodes CSVEVATYNEQFF.

This clonotype was counted only a few times. The chain recombines TRBV7-6 with TRBJ2-6; 8 bases fit TRBD1. V shed 4 bases and J 0 bases; nucleotides not matched to a gene: 11. CDR1 SGHVS and CDR2 FNYEAQ come from the germline V gene. The CDR3 covers 19 residues. The CDR3 bases are TGTGCCAGCAGCTCCCAGGGGACAGGTCACCACTCTGGGGCCAACGTCCTGACTTTC. Protein: CASSSQGTGHHSGANVLTF.

Concerning this clonotype itself: The germline gene is not matched at one end of the junction; a read error may be the cause. The V and J genes are TRBV12-3 or TRBV12-4 and TRBJ1-5, with TRBD1 identical over 7 bases. CDR3 length equals 15 residues. Here the CDR3 DNA reads TGTGCCAGCAGCTTAGGGACAGATAGCAATCAGCCCCAGCATTTT. Residues: CASSLGTDSNQPQHF.

This clonotype turned up a few times. The rearrangement joins TRBV5-4 to TRBJ2-3; a possible D gene is TRBD1 (6 bases). The germline V gene has CDR1 SGHNT and CDR2 YYREEE (reference sequence). Between the trimmed V and J ends, which lost 4 bases and 6 bases, there was a span of 12 bases. The CDR3 runs 13 residues. In nucleotides, the CDR3 is TGTGCCAGCAGCGGAACAGGGTTGGATACGCAGTATTTT. Translation: CASSGTGLDTQYF.

This sequence joins TRBV7-9 and TRBJ2-1; D may match TRBD1 or TRBD2 (5 bases each). This CDR3 is built from 11 residues. CDR1 is SEHNR and CDR2 is FQNEAQ in the germline V gene (reference sequence). V lost 5 bases and J 11 bases, leaving 10 bases between the germline ends. CDR3 coding DNA: TGTGCCAGCAGCCTGGGACGGCAGCAGTTCTTC. Its translation: CASSLGRQQFF.

This rearrangement joins TRBV28 to TRBJ2-7; perhaps TRBD2 as D (5 bases). This CDR3 comprises 13 residues. From germline, CDR1 is MDHEN and CDR2 SYDVKM. With 1 base removed from V and 3 bases from J, the gap between germline ends came to 7 bases. CDR3 sequence reads: CASSLLGSYEQYF. CDR3 bases: TGTGCCAGCAGTTTATTAGGGAGCTACGAGCAGTACTTC.

This clonotype was seen a single time. The gene calls are TRBV20-1 and TRBJ1-4, with TRBD1 matching 12 bases. Per germline, CDR1 DFQATT and CDR2 SNEGSKA (reference sequence). V lost 6 bases and J lost 4; bases outside the gene matches: 9. The CDR3 has 16 amino acids. CDR3 sequence reads: CSATGQGAKINEKLFF. DNA for the CDR3: TGCAGTGCAACGGGACAGGGGGCTAAGATTAATGAAAAACTGTTTTTT.

In its sample, this clonotype was seen many times. The genes are TRBV7-8 and TRBJ1-1, with 8 bases identical to TRBD1. There are 14 residues in the CDR3. Germline V lookup: CDR1 SGHVS, CDR2 FQNEAQ. V was clipped by 5 bases and J by 1 base; unmatched bases: 3. The CDR3 loop reads CASSPGGENTEAFF. DNA of the CDR3: TGTGCCAGCAGCCCAGGGGGCGAGAACACTGAAGCTTTCTTT.

The V gene is TRBV4-1, the J gene TRBJ2-3; D is possibly TRBD2 (5 bases). Germline assignment: CDR1 MGHRA and CDR2 YSYEKL. There are 14 residues in the CDR3. Trimming cost V 1 base and J 6 bases, with 11 bases left between them. This CDR3 is CASSQAAVLDTQYF. The DNA of the CDR3 is TGCGCCAGCAGCCAAGCAGCGGTCTTGGATACGCAGTATTTT.

The gene calls are TRBV27 and TRBJ1-6; 9 bases are a match to TRBD1. Germline V gene data show CDR1 as MNHEY and CDR2 as SMNVEV (reference sequence). The CDR3 covers 14 residues. V lost 6 bases and J lost 10; bases outside the gene matches: 7. CDR3 in DNA: TGTGCCAGCAGGACAGGGGGGCCTGGGTCACCCCTCCACTTT. Translation gives CASRTGGPGSPLHF.

V gene TRBV7-6 combines with J gene TRBJ1-1, with a tentative D call TRBD1 (5 bases). Between the trimmed V and J ends, which lost 5 bases and 1 base, there was a span of 17 bases. Germline V gene sequence: CDR1 SGHVS, CDR2 FNYEAQ. This CDR3 comprises 16 residues. CDR3 sequence (DNA): TGTGCCAGCAGCCCGTTACCGGGGGAAGGGAACACTGAAGCTTTCTTT. Protein product: CASSPLPGEGNTEAFF.

This clonotype was seen a single time. CDR3 in DNA: TGTGCCAGCAGTTTACGCCCGCCCTTAATGAACACTGAAGCTTTCTTT. It encodes CASSLRPPLMNTEAFF. The gene calls are TRBV12-3 or TRBV12-4 and TRBJ1-1; D gene uncertain. V lost 2 bases to trimming and J lost 0 bases, with 13 bases between them. The CDR3 has 16 amino acids.

This clonotype was observed a single time. The chain is built from TRBV2 and TRBJ2-2, with 7 bases aligning to TRBD1. Germline V gives CDR1 SNHLY, CDR2 FYNNEI. V dropped 8 bases and J dropped 4; count of bases not matched to a gene: 4. This CDR3 spans 13 amino acids. The CDR3 bases are TGTGCCAGCGTAGACAGGGCCACCGGGGAGCTGTTTTTT. Its protein product is CASVDRATGELFF.

This rearrangement joins TRBV20-1 to TRBJ2-1, with D maybe TRBD1 (6 bases). V dropped 5 bases and J dropped 1 base, with 9 bases sitting between them. The CDR3 runs to 13 residues. Germline CDR1 DFQATT, CDR2 SNEGSKA (reference sequence). For the CDR3, the DNA is TGCAGTGCTCATACAGGGTCCTACAATGAGCAGTTCTTC. Its protein is CSAHTGSYNEQFF.

The J gene is TRBJ2-3, the V gene TRBV7-3; 12 bases align to TRBD1. The V gene end was trimmed by 5 bases and the J gene end by 7 bases; junction bases not matched to a gene: 7. CDR3 size: 15 residues. Per the germline V gene, CDR1 is SGHTA and CDR2 is FQGTGA. The CDR3 nucleotides are TGTGCCAGCAGCCCAGGGACAGGGGGCGTTAATACGCAGTATTTT. Residues: CASSPGTGGVNTQYF.

This clonotype was seen once. This chain uses TRBV12-3 or TRBV12-4 with TRBJ2-1; D is unclear. V lost 3 bases to trimming and J lost 6 bases, with 9 bases between them. The CDR3 length is 13 residues. The CDR3 bases are TGTGCCAGCAGTTTGGGTAAGACCAATGAGCAGTTCTTC. It translates to CASSLGKTNEQFF.